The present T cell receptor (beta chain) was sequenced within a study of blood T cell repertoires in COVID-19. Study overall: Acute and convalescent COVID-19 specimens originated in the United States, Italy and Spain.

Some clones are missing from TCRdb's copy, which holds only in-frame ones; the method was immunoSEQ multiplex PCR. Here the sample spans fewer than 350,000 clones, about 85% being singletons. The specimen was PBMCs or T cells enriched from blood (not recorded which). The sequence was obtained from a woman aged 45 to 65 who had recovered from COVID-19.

The CDR3 region is CASSATVNQPQHF. In DNA, the CDR3 is TGTGCCAGCAGTGCGACAGTCAATCAGCCCCAGCATTTT. V usage is TRBV6-4 and J usage is TRBJ1-5, with D possibly matching TRBD1 (5 bases). Germline assignment: CDR1 MRHNA and CDR2 SNTAGT. CDR3 size: 13 residues. V was clipped by 4 bases and J by 3 bases, with 7 bases between them.